This record covers a single TCR beta chain. Its antigen is not yet known. One base away there is no much larger clone; base qualities are not given. The CDR3 sequence holds 18 residues, the cysteine and phenylalanine included. The read is trimmed to its CDR3 DNA, 54 bases read in frame from base 1. CDR1 is given as LGHNA and CDR2 as YNFKEQ, both from the germline V gene. Germline trimming: 3 bases from V, 4 bases from J; junction bases outside gene matches: 13. The entry originates in a study of cytotoxic CD8 clonotypes in ibrutinib-treated CLL (dated by TCRdb to 2020 to 2022). Regarding the study in general: In this cohort, around 14 patients were treatment-naive and about ten were relapsed/refractory, while some 18 had unmutated IGHV. Partial responses were observed in roughly 25 patients and complete responses in 2; after a median follow-up of 68 months, remission was maintained in roughly 14 patients and progression was observed in 12. The response samples were drawn at a median of 12 months into treatment, with a range of roughly 6 to 36 months. Samples averaged about 260,000 productive templates and tens of thousands of productive rearrangements. Longitudinal samples were available for about 30% of the roughly 86 trial participants. Cryopreserved peripheral blood mononuclear cells were obtained prior to treatment, at the time of response, and at either disease progression or sustained remission. All remission and progressive disease samples were collected while patients were still receiving ibrutinib.

Summary of the overall study and its limitations: Public clonotypes were found to be uncommon and were observed to contract or remain stable during treatment; the increase in clonality was shown to reflect expansion of private clonotypes at ibrutinib response. Baseline clonality exceeded that of age-matched healthy donors and correlated strongly with circulating CD8+ T-cell counts. Clonality increased at ibrutinib response, stayed stable in sustained remission, and fell back toward baseline at progression. Lymph node repertoires were not examined, and the timing of sampling was not matched between patients in sustained remission and those whose disease progressed.

Around 1.8 micrograms of genomic DNA were extracted from cryopreserved PBMCs for TCR beta library preparation. High-throughput TCR beta sequencing was performed on longitudinal blood samples from CLL patients receiving ibrutinib monotherapy. Patients were enrolled in a phase 2 open-label single-center ibrutinib monotherapy trial. On a MiSeq, deep resolution sequencing aimed for a depth between 1 in 1 million and 1 in 200,000 T cells, with each clonotype covered about 9.9x on average. The immunoSEQ hsTCRB Kit was used to generate the TCR beta libraries. The study's processing was this. ImmunoSEQ Data Assistant and ImmunoSEQ Analyzer were used for data analysis, and V, D and J genes were assigned according to IMGT definitions. Clonality, which ranges from 0 to 1, was calculated by subtracting the normalized Shannon entropy of productive rearrangement frequencies from one. Only overrepresented clonotypes making up at least 0.05% of each patient's repertoire were included in the public clonotype analysis. Approximately 12 age-matched healthy donor repertoires from immuneACCESS were used as controls for clonality. The immuneACCESS repertoire file appears here via TCRdb, limited to in-frame rearrangements. These files lack a portion of the clones; in checked studies, under half of the deficit traces to unresolved V genes, and the cause of the others is not known. V and J calls and clone size are given by that table; D and trimming were obtained from the DNA. The table for this sample lists about 300,000 clones; over 55% of them were counted only once. About 5.9% of the sample rests with the top ten.

The receptor's source is a human donor with chronic lymphocytic leukemia. The source material was PBMCs, sampled after 36 months of ibrutinib treatment. The chain is made from TRBV4-2 and TRBJ2-2, with 8 junctional bases fitting TRBD2. The CDR3 in this case is CASSQTAGGAYSTGELFF. The nucleotide sequence is given as TGTGCCAGCAGCCAGACCGCCGGGGGGGCCTATAGCACCGGGGAGCTGTTTTTT.